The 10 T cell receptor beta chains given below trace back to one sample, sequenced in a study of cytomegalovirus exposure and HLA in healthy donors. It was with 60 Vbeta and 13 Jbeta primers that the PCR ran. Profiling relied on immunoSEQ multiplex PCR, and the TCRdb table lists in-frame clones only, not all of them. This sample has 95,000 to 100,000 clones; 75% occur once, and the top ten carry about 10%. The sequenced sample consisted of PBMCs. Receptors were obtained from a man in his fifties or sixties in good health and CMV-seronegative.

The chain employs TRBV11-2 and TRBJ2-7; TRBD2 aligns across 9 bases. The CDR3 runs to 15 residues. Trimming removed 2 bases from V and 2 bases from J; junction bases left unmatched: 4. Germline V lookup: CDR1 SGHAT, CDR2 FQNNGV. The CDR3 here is CASSLMSGGTYEQYF. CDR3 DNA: TGTGCCAGCAGCTTAATGAGCGGGGGGACCTACGAGCAGTACTTC.

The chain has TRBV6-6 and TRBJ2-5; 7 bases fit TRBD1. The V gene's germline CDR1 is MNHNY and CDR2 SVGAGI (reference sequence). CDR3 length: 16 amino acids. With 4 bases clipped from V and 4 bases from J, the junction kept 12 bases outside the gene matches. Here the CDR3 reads CASSFTGSSGGETQYF. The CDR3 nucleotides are TGTGCCAGCAGTTTTACAGGGAGTTCAGGGGGAGAGACCCAGTACTTC.

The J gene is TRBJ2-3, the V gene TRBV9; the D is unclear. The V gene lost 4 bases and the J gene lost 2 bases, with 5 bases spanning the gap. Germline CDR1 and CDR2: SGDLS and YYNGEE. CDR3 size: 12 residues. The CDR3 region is CASSPNTDTQYF. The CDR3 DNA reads TGTGCCAGCAGCCCCAACACAGATACGCAGTATTTT.

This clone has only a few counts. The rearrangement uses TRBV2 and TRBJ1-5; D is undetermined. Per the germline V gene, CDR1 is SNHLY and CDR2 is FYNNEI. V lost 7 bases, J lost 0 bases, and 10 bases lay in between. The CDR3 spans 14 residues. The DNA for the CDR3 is TGTGCCAGCATACCGACTGATAGCAATCAGCCCCAGCATTTT. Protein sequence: CASIPTDSNQPQHF.

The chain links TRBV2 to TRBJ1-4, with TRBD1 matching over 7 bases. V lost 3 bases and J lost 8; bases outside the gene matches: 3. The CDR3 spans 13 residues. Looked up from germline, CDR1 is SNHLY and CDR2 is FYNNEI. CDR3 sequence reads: CASSDYRGEKLFF. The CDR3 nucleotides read TGTGCCAGCAGTGATTACAGGGGAGAAAAACTGTTTTTT.

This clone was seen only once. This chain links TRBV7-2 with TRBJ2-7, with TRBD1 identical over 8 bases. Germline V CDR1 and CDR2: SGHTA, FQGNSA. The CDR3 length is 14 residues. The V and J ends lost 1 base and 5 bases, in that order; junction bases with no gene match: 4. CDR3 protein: CASSLGDRRHEQYF. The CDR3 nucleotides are TGTGCCAGCAGCTTAGGGGACAGGCGACACGAGCAGTACTTC.

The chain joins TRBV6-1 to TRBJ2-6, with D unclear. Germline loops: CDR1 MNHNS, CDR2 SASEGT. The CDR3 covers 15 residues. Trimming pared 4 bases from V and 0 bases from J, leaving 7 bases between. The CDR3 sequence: CASSARLSGANVLTF. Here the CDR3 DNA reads TGTGCCAGCAGTGCCAGGCTCTCTGGGGCCAACGTCCTGACTTTC.

This CDR3 reads CSVGENETQYF. In DNA, the CDR3 is TGCAGCGTCGGGGAAAACGAGACCCAGTACTTC. The chain has TRBV29-1 and TRBJ2-5; tentatively, D is TRBD2 (5 bases). This CDR3 has 11 amino acids. Trimming cost V 6 bases and J 5 bases, with 10 bases left between them. CDR1 is SQVTM and CDR2 is ANQGSEA in the germline V gene.

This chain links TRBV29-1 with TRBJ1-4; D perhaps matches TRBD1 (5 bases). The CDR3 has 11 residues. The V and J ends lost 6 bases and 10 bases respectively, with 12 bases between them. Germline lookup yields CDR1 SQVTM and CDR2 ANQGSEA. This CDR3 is CSVWGVGKLFF. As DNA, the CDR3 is TGCAGCGTCTGGGGCGTTGGAAAACTGTTTTTT. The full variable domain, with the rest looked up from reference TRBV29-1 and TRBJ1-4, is SAVISQKPSRDICQRGTSLTIQCQVDSQVTMMFWYRQQPGQSLTLIATANQGSEATYESGFVIDKFPISRPNLTFSTLTVSNMSPEDSSIYLCSVWGVGKLFFGSGTQLSVL.

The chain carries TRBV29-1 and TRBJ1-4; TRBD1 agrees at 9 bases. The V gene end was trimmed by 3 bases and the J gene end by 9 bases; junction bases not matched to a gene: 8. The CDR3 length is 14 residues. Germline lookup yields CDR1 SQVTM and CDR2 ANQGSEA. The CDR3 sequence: CSVEGGQGNQKLFF. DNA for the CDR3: TGCAGCGTTGAGGGGGGACAGGGCAATCAAAAACTGTTTTTT.